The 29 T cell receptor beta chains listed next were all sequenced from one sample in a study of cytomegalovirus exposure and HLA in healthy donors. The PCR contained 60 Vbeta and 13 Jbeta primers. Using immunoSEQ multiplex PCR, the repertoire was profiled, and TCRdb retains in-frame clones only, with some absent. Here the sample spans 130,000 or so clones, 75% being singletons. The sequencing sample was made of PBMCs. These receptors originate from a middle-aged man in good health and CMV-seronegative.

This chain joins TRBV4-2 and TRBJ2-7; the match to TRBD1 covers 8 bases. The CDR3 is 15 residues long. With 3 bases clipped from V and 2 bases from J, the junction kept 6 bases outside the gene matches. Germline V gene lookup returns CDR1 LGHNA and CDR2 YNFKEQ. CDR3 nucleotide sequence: TGTGCCAGCAGCCAGGACAGGGACGGAGCCTACGAGCAGTACTTC. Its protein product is CASSQDRDGAYEQYF.

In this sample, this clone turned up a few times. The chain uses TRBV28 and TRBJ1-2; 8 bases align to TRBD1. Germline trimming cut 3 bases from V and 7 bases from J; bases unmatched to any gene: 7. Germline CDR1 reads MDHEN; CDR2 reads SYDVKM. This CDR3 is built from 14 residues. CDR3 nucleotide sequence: TGTGCCAGCAGTTTGCAGGGGGCGGCGGGTGGCTACACCTTC. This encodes CASSLQGAAGGYTF.

CDR3 sequence (DNA): TGTGCCAGTAGTATACAGGGATCCTACAATGAGCAGTTCTTC. This codes for CASSIQGSYNEQFF. The rearrangement uses TRBV19 and TRBJ2-1; D is possibly TRBD1 (5 bases). The CDR3 totals 14 residues. CDR1 and CDR2 (germline): LNHDA, SQIVND (reference sequence). V lost 2 bases and J 1 base, leaving 6 bases between the germline ends.

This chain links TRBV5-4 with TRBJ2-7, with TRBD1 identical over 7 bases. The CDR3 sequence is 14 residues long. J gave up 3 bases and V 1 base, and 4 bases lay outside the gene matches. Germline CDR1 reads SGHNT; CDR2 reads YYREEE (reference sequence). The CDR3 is CASSLRDSVYEQYF. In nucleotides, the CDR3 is TGTGCCAGCAGCTTGCGGGACAGTGTCTACGAGCAGTACTTC. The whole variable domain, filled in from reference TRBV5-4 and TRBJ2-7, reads ETGVTQSPTHLIKTRGQQVTLRCSSQSGHNTVSWYQQALGQGPQFIFQYYREEENGRGNFPPRFSGLQFPNYSSELNVNALELDDSALYLCASSLRDSVYEQYFGPGTRLTVT.

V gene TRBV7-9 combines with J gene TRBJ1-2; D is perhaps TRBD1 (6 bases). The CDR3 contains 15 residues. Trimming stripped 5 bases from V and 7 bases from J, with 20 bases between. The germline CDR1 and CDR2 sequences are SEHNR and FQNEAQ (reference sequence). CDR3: CASSSYDLVGAGYTF. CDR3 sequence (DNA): TGTGCCAGCAGCAGCTATGACCTTGTGGGGGCTGGCTACACCTTC.

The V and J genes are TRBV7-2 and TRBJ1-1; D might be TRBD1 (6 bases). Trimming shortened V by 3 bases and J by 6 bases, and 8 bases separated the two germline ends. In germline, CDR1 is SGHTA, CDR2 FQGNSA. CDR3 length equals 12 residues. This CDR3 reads CASSLGGPEAFF. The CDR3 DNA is TGTGCCAGCAGCTTGGGGGGGCCTGAAGCTTTCTTT.

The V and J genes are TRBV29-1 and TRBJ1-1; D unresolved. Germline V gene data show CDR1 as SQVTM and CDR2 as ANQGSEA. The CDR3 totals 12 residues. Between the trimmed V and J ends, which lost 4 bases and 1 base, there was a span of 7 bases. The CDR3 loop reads CSVVAGNTEAFF. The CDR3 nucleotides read TGCAGCGTTGTTGCAGGGAACACTGAAGCTTTCTTT.

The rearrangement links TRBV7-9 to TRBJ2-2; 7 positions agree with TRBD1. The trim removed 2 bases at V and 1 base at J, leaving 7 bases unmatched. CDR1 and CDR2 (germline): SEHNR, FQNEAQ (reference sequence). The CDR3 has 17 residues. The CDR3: CASSLSMTGWNTGELFF. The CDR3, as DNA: TGTGCCAGCAGCTTATCGATGACAGGGTGGAACACCGGGGAGCTGTTTTTT. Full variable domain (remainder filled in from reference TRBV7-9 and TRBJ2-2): DTGVSQNPRHKITKRGQNVTFRCDPISEHNRLYWYRQTLGQGPEFLTYFQNEAQLEKSRLLSDRFSAERPKGSFSTLEIQRTEQGDSAMYLCASSLSMTGWNTGELFFGEGSRLTVL.

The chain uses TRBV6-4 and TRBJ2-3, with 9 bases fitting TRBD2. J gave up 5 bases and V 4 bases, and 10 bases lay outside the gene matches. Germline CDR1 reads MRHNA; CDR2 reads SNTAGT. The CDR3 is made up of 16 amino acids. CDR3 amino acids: CASSVWAGGPVDTQYF. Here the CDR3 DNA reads TGTGCCAGCAGTGTCTGGGCGGGGGGGCCTGTAGATACGCAGTATTTT.

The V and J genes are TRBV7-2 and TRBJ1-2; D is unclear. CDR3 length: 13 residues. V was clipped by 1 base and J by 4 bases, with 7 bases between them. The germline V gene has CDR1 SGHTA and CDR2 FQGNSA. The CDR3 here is CASSLEQSYGYTF. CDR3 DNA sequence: TGTGCCAGCAGCTTAGAACAGTCCTATGGCTACACCTTC.

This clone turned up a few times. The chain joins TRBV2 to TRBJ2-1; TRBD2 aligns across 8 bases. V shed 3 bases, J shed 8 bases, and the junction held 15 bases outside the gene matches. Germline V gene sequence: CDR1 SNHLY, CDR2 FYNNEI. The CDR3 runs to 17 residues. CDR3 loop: CASSDFGRGVRRYEQFF. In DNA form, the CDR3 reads TGTGCCAGCAGTGATTTTGGGCGGGGGGTCCGAAGATATGAGCAGTTCTTC.

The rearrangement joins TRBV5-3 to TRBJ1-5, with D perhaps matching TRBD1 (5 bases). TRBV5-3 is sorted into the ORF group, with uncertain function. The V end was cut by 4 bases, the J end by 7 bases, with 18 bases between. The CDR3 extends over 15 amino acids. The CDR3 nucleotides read TGTGCCAGAAGCAGGGGACTCCGAGCCCGCCAGCCCCAGCATTTT. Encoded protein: CARSRGLRARQPQHF.

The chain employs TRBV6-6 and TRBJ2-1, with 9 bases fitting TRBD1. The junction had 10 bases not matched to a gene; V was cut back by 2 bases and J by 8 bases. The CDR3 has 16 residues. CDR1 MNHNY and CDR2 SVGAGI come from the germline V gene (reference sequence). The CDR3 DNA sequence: TGTGCCAGCAGTTACCCCCCGGGACAGGGTTTTGATGAGCAGTTCTTC. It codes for CASSYPPGQGFDEQFF.

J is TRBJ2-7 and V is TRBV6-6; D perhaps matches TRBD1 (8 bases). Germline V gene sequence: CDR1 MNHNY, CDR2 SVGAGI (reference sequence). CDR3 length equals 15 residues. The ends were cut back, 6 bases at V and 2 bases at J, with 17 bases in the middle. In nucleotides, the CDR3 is TGTGCCAGCAGGACGGACAGGGAGGGAACCTACGAGCAGTACTTC. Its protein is CASRTDREGTYEQYF.

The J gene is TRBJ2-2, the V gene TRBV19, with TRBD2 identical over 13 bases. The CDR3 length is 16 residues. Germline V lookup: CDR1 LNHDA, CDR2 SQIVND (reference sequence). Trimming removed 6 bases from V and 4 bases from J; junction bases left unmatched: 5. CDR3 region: CASSGLAGVGTGELFF. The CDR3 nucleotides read TGTGCCAGTAGCGGACTAGCGGGGGTGGGCACCGGGGAGCTGTTTTTT.

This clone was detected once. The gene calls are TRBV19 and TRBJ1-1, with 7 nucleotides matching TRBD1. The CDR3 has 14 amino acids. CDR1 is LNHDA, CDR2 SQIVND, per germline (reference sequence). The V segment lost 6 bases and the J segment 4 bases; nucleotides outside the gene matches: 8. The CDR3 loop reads CASRPRQGGTEAFF. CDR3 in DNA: TGTGCCAGTAGACCACGACAGGGCGGCACTGAAGCTTTCTTT.

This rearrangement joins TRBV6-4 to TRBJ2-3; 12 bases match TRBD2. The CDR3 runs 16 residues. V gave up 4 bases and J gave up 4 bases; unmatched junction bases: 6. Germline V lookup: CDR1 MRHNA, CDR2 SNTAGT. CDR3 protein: CASSATSGGPADTQYF. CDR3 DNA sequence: TGTGCCAGCAGTGCCACTAGCGGGGGGCCCGCAGATACGCAGTATTTT.

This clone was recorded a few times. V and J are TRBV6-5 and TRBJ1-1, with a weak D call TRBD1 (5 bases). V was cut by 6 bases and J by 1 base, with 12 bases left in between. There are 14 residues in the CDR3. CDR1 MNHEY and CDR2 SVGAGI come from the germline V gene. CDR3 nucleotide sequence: TGTGCCAGCAGACGACAGCTCGGGAACACTGAAGCTTTCTTT. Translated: CASRRQLGNTEAFF.

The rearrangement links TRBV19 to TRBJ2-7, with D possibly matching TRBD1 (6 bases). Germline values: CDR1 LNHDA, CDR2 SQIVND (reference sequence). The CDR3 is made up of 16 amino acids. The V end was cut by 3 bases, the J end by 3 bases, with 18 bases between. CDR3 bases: TGTGCCAGTAGTATGGGGCGACAGGCTGGATACTACGAGCAGTACTTC. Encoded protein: CASSMGRQAGYYEQYF. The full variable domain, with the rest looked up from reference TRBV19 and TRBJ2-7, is DGGITQSPKYLFRKEGQNVTLSCEQNLNHDAMYWYRQDPGQGLRLIYYSQIVNDFQKGDIAEGYSVSREKKESFPLTVTSAQKNPTAFYLCASSMGRQAGYYEQYFGPGTRLTVT.

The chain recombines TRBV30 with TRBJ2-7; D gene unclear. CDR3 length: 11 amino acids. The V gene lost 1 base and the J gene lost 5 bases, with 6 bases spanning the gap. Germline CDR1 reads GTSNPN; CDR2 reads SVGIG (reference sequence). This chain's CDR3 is CAWSGENEQYF. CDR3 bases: TGTGCCTGGAGTGGTGAGAACGAGCAGTACTTC.

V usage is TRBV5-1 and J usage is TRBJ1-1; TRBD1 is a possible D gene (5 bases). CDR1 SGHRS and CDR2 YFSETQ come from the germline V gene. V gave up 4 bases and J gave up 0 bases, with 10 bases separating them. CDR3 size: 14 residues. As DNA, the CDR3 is TGCGCCAGCAGCCCGACAGTGATGAACACTGAAGCTTTCTTT. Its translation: CASSPTVMNTEAFF.

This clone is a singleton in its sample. CDR3: CASSQEQGTEAFF. In DNA form, the CDR3 reads TGTGCCAGCAGCCAAGAGCAGGGCACTGAAGCTTTCTTT. The rearrangement joins TRBV14 to TRBJ1-1, with D perhaps TRBD1 (5 bases). The germline V gene has CDR1 SGHDN and CDR2 FVKESK. CDR3 size: 13 residues. V lost 0 bases and J lost 4, with 6 bases in between.

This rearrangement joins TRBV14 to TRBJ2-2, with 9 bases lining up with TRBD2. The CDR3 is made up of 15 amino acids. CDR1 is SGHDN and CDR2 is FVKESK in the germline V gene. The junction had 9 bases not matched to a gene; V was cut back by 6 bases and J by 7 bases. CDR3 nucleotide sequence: TGTGCCAGCAGTTCTGCGGGGGGGCTGGGCGGGGAGCTGTTTTTT. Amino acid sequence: CASSSAGGLGGELFF. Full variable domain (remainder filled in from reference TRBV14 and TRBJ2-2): EAGVTQFPSHSVIEKGQTVTLRCDPISGHDNLYWYRRVMGKEIKFLLHFVKESKQDESGMPNNRFLAERTGGTYSTLKVQPAELEDSGVYFCASSSAGGLGGELFFGEGSRLTVL.

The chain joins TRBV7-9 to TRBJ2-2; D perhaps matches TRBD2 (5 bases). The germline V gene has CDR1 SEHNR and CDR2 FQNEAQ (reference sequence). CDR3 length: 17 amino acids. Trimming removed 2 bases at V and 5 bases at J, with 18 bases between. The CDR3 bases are TGTGCCAGCAGCTTAAGCGGCCAATCTAGGGTAACCGGGGAGCTGTTTTTT. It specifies CASSLSGQSRVTGELFF.

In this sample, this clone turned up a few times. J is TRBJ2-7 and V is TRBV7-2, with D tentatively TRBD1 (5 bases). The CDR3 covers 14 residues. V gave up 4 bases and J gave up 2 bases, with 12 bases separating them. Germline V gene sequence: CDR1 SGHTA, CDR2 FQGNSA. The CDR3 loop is CASSSTTGTYEQYF. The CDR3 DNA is TGTGCCAGCAGCTCCACCACAGGTACCTACGAGCAGTACTTC. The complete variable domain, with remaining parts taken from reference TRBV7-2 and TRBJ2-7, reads GAGVSQSPSNKVTEKGKDVELRCDPISGHTALYWYRQSLGQGLEFLIYFQGNSAPDKSGLPSDRFSAERTGGSVSTLTIQRTQQEDSAVYLCASSSTTGTYEQYFGPGTRLTVT.

The CDR3 DNA sequence: TGTGCCAGCGAAGGGACTGGACTCCCGCAGCCCCAGCATTTT. This encodes CASEGTGLPQPQHF. The chain employs TRBV2 and TRBJ1-5; TRBD1 is a possible D gene (5 bases). Trimming cost V 8 bases and J 7 bases, with 18 bases left between them. Germline-derived CDR1 and CDR2 are SNHLY and FYNNEI. The CDR3 has 14 residues.

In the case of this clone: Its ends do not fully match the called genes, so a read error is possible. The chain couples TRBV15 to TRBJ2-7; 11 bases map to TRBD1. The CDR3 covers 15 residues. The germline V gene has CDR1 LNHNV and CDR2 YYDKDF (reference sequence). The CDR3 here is CATSRGDRGSFEQYF. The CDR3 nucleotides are TGTGCCACCAGCAGGGGGGACAGGGGGTCCTTCGAGCAGTACTTC.

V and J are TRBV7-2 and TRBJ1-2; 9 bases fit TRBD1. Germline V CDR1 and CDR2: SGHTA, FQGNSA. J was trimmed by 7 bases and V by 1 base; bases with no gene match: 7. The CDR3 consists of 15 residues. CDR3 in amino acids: CASSLGNRGQGGYTF. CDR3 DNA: TGTGCCAGCAGCTTAGGGAACAGGGGGCAGGGTGGCTACACCTTC.

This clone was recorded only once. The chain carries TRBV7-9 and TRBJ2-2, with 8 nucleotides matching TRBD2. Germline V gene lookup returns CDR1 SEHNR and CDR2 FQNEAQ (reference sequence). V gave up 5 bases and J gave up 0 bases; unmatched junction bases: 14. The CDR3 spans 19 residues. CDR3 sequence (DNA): TGTGCCAGCAGCCCGGGACTAGATGCGAAAACCACGAACACCGGGGAGCTGTTTTTT. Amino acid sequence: CASSPGLDAKTTNTGELFF.